The sequence of this T cell receptor (beta chain) was determined in a study of cytomegalovirus exposure and HLA in healthy donors. About the study: Within an early data release were about 85 million unique TCRs drawn from HLA-typed donors.

This clone was counted only a few times. The PCR had 60 Vbeta and 13 Jbeta primers. Authors' methods: In a later analysis, some 10 million of some 80 million unique beta chains occurred in at least two donors. TCRdb's table, derived via immunoSEQ multiplex PCR, lists solely in-frame clones and lacks some. For V, J and clone size, that table is used; D and trimming come from the DNA. This sample carries around 150,000 clones, roughly 80% of them seen once, and the ten largest clones take about 4.1%. The clonotype originates from a woman between 40 and 50 years old in good health and CMV-seropositive. The sample taken for sequencing was PBMCs.

The CDR3 here is CASSENRVSNSPLHF. The DNA of the CDR3 is TGTGCCAGCAGTGAAAATCGGGTTAGCAATTCACCCCTCCACTTT. The chain has TRBV6-1 and TRBJ1-6; D call uncertain. Trimming took 2 bases from V and 7 from J, leaving 12 bases between them. Looked up from germline, CDR1 is MNHNS and CDR2 is SASEGT. The CDR3 extends over 15 amino acids.